The clone carrying this T cell receptor beta chain was seen repeatedly, ten times or more. Its antigen is not identified. The V and J ends lost 2 bases and 7 bases, in that order; junction bases with no gene match: 4. The CDR3 totals 15 residues. Per the germline V gene, CDR1 is SGHTA and CDR2 is FQGNSA. This record comes from a study of regulatory T cells in long-lasting Graves disease. Study context: Over 5 years of antithyroid drugs plus positive TSH receptor antibodies defined persistent Graves' disease. General study points: The persistent group shared some 2,700 public clonotypes, more than the roughly 970 shared by new patients.

Construction of the TCR beta libraries employed iRepertoire HTBI primers in conjunction with Arm-PCR of CDR3 regions. MiXCR was run by TCRdb on the multiplex PCR reads, yielding one entry per CDR3 protein. The sample carries 450,000 or so distinct CDR3 sequences, about 20% recorded once. The time point: persistent/refractory GD, antithyroid drugs over 5 years with positive TRAb. RNA isolated from PBMCs was used to make the TCR library. A peripheral blood sample, around 8.5 milliliters in volume, was drawn into EDTA tubes. V gene TRBV7-2 combines with J gene TRBJ2-1; the match to TRBD1 covers 11 bases. The TCR sequence derives from a female donor with Graves disease. The sample here was peripheral blood mononuclear cells (PBMCs), taken when the disease was refractory, from a patient treated with antithyroid drugs. CDR3 nucleotides: TGTGCCAGCAGCTTATGGGGGACAGGGGGAAATGAGCAGTTCTTC. Protein sequence: CASSLWGTGGNEQFF.